This TCR beta chain was documented in a study of spatial heterogeneity in lung cancer (dated by TCRdb to the late 2010s). Some background on the complete study: More beta-chain than alpha-chain transcripts were consistently detected, likely reflecting higher beta-chain transcript abundance. Both alpha and beta chains were TCR-sequenced in samples taken at surgery, namely 220 tumor regions, roughly 64 matched nontumor lung samples and some 53 PBMC samples. Nonsynonymous mutation counts, determined by whole-exome sequencing of tumor tissue, were related to features of the TCR repertoire. TCR alpha and beta repertoires were quantitatively compared across multiple tumor regions, matched nontumor lung and blood in non-small cell lung cancer. In the raw uncorrected reads, each unique combination of TCR and UMI appeared more than ten times on average. What the work shows at the level of the full study, not this receptor alone: Confirming at a functional level the hypothesis that regional TCRs recognize regional mutations was considered to require additional single-cell paired TCR alpha and beta sequencing. Ubiquitous expanded tumor TCRs were found in blood more often at tumor resection than at routine follow-up.

V is shortened by 0 bases, J by 6 bases, and the region joining them spans 14 bases. The CDR3, from cysteine to phenylalanine, totals 15 residues. Just CDR3 DNA is preserved here, 45 bases in frame from base 1. For CDR1 and CDR2, the germline V gene (reference sequence) lists MNHNY and SVGAGI. The method behind the library was 5' RACE. Sequencing relied on a NextSeq 500. To allow correction of PCR and sequencing errors, the TCR library protocol tagged every TCR cDNA molecule with a unique molecular identifier. The study's own analysis went as follows. TCR identification, UMI-based error correction and CDR3 extraction were performed with Decombinator tools. Expanded TCRs were defined as those above a frequency of 2 per 1,000, corresponding to the top 1% of the tumor frequency distribution. Rényi diversity was computed with the R vegan package after subsampling each repertoire 100 times to 5,000 TCRs. To build CDR3 similarity networks, amino acid triplet string-kernel similarity was used, and CDR3s were connected when their pairwise similarity was above 0.82. The public reads were quality trimmed at Q25 with fastp and then assembled into clones with MiXCR by TCRdb, keeping productive beta chains. Rows are combined by CDR3 protein, so each entry shows the most common genes and DNA. Clone size and V and J calls follow TCRdb, not the original study. For this sample there are under 40,000 distinct CDR3 sequences; about 5% appear just once. Less than 30% of the sample is in the top ten clones.

To note about this clonotype: It has no known antigen specificity. Per-base qualities were not stored, and no clone one base away is much larger.

According to the study, the label for this sample's time point signals: sample taken at primary tumor resection. Samples were obtained from approximately 72 patients with early-stage, untreated non-small cell lung cancer from the lung TRACERx cohort. Whole RNA extracted from tumor and nontumor lung tissue, or from cryopreserved PBMC samples, was used for TCR sequencing without cell sorting. Only patients with enough RNA available from two or more tumor regions were chosen for TCR sequencing. This chain joins TRBV6-6 to TRBJ1-2, with the D gene not confidently named. The receptor was derived from a female donor with early-stage non-small cell lung cancer. This sample comprised PBMCs, obtained at surgery. In nucleotides, the sequence is TGTGCCAGCAGTTACTCGATTCTTTCATGGGATGGCTACACCTTC. It encodes CASSYSILSWDGYTF.